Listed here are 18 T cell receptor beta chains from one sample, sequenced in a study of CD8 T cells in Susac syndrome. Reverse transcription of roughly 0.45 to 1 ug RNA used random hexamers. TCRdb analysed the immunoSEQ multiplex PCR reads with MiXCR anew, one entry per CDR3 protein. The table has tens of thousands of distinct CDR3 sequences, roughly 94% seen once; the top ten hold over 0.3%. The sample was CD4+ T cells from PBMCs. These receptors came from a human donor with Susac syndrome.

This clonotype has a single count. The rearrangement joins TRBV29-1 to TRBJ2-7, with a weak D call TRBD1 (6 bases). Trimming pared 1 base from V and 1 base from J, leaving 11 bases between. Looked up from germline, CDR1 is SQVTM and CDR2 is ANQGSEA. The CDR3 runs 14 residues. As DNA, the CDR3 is TGCAGCGTTGAAGGGACAGACGCTTCCTACGAGCAGTACTTC. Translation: CSVEGTDASYEQYF.

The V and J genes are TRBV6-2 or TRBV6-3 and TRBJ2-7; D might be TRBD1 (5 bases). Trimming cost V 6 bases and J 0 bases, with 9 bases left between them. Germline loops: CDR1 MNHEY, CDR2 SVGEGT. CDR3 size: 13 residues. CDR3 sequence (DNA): TGTGCCAGCAGGGACACCGGCTCCTACGAGCAGTACTTC. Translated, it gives CASRDTGSYEQYF.

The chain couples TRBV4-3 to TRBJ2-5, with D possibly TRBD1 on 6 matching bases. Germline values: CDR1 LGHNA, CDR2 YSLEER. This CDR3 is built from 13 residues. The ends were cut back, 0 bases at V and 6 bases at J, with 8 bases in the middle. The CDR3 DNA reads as TGCGCCAGCAGCCAAGATCAGGGGAAGACCCAGTACTTC. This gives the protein CASSQDQGKTQYF.

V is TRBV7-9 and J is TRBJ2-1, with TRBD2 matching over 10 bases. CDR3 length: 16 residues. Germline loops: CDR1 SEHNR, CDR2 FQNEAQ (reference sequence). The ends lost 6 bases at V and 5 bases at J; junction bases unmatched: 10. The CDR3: CASRPSSSGRNNEQFF. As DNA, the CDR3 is TGTGCCAGCAGACCTTCGTCTAGCGGGAGAAACAATGAGCAGTTCTTC.

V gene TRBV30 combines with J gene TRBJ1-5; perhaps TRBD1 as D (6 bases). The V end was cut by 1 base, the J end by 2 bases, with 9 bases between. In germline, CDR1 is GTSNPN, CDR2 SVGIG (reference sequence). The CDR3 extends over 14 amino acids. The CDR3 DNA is TGTGCCTGGAGTGGGGCAGGGGGCAATCAGCCCCAGCATTTT. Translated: CAWSGAGGNQPQHF.

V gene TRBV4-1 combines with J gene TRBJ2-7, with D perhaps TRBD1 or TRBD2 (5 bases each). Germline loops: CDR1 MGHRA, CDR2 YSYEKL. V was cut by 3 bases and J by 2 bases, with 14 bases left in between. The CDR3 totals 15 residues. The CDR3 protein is CASSHTGTATYEQYF. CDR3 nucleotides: TGCGCCAGCAGCCACACCGGGACGGCAACCTACGAGCAGTACTTC.

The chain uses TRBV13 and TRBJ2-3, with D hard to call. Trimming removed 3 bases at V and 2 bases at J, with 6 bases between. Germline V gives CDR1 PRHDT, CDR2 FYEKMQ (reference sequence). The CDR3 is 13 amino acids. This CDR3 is CASSLSLTDTQYF. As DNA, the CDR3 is TGTGCCAGCAGCTTGTCTCTCACAGATACGCAGTATTTT.

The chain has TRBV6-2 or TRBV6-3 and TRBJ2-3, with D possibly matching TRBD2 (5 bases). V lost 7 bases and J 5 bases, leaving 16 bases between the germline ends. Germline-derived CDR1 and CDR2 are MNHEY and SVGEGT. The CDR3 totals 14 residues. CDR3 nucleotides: TGTGCCAGCAAAGACGGGGATGTTAAAGATACGCAGTATTTT. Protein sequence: CASKDGDVKDTQYF.

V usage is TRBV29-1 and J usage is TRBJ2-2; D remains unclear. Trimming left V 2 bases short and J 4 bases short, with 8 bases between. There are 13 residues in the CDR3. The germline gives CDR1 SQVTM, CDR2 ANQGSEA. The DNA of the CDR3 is TGCAGCGTTGAACAGTTACGCACCGGGGAGCTGTTTTTT. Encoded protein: CSVEQLRTGELFF.

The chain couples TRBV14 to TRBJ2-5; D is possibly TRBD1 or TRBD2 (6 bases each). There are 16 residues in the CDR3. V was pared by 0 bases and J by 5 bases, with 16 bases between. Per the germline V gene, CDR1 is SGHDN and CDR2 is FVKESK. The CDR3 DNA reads TGTGCCAGCAGCCAAGATTCATACGGGGGCCGGGAGACCCAGTACTTC. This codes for CASSQDSYGGRETQYF. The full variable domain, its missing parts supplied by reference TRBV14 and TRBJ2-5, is EAGVTQFPSHSVIEKGQTVTLRCDPISGHDNLYWYRRVMGKEIKFLLHFVKESKQDESGMPNNRFLAERTGGTYSTLKVQPAELEDSGVYFCASSQDSYGGRETQYFGPGTRLLVL.

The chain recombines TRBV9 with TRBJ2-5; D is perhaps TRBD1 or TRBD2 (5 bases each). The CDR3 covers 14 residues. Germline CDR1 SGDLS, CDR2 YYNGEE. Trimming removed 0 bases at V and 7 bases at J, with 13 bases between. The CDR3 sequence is CASSVELGVGTQYF. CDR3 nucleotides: TGTGCCAGCAGCGTAGAGCTGGGGGTAGGGACCCAGTACTTC.

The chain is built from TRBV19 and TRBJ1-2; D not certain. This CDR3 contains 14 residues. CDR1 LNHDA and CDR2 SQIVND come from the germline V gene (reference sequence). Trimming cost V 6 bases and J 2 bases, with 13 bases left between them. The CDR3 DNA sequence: TGTGCCAGTAGGTTTGGGGATAAGAACTATGGCTACACCTTC. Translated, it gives CASRFGDKNYGYTF.

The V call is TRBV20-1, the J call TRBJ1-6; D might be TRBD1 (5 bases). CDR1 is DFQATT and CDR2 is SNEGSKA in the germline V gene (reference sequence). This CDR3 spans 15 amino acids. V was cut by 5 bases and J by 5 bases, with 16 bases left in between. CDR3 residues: CSARSLGRNNSPLHF. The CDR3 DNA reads TGCAGTGCTCGCTCGCTGGGGCGGAATAATTCACCCCTCCACTTT.

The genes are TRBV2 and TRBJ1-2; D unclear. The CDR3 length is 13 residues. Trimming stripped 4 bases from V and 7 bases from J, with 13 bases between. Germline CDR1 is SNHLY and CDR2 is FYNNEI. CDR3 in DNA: TGTGCCAGCAGTGTTCGCATGGTGGGTGGCTACACCTTC. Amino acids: CASSVRMVGGYTF.

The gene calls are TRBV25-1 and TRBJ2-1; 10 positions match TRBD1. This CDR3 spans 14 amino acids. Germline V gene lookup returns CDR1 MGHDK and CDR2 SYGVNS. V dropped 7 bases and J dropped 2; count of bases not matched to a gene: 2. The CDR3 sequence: CASKGQGPYNEQFF. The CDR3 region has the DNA TGTGCCAGCAAGGGACAGGGGCCCTACAATGAGCAGTTCTTC.

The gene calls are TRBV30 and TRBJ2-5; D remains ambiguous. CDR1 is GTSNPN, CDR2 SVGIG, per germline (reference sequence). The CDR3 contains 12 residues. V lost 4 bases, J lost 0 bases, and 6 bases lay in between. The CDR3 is CAWNRDQETQYF. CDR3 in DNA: TGTGCCTGGAATAGGGACCAAGAGACCCAGTACTTC.

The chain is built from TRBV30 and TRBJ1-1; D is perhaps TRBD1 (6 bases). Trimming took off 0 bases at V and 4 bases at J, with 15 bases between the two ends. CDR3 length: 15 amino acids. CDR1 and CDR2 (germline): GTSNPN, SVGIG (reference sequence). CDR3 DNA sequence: TGTGCCTGGAGTGTAAACACAGGGATGGGCACTGAAGCTTTCTTT. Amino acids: CAWSVNTGMGTEAFF.

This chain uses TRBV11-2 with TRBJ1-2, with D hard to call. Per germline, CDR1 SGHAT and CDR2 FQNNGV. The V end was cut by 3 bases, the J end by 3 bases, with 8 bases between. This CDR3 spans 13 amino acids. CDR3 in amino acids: CASSLSSYYGYTF. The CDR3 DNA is TGTGCCAGCAGCTTGTCGAGTTACTATGGCTACACCTTC.